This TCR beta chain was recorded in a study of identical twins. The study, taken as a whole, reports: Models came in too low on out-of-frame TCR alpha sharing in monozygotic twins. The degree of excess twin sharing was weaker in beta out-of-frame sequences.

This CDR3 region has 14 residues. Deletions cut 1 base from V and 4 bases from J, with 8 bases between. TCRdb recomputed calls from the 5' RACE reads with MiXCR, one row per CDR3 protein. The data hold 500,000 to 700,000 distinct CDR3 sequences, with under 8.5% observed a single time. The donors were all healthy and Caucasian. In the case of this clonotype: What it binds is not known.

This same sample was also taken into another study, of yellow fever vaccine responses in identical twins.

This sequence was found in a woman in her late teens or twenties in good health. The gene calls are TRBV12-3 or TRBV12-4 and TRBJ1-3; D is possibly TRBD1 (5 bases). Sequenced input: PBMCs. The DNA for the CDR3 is TGTGCCAGCAGTTTAGGGGCAGGGGGAAACACCATATATTTT. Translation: CASSLGAGGNTIYF.